This T cell receptor (beta chain) was captured in a study of T cell responses to AZD1222 COVID-19 vaccine. The study's findings and limits: Donors skewed white British and female; clonal diversity was possibly underestimated. Spike-specific TCR breadth and depth grew following two AZD1222 doses. Repertoire sampling was restricted to post-peak T cell response timepoints. Spike was spanned by vaccine-associated CD4 TCRs, with dominance at 160-218 and 743-854.

Profiling relied on immunoSEQ multiplex PCR, and the TCRdb table lists in-frame clones only, not all of them. Seen here are about 200,000 clones, around 88% observed once, and the top ten hold roughly 7.7%. This clone showed up just once. Antigen: not known. The CDR3 length is 14 residues. Looked up from germline, CDR1 is LNHDA and CDR2 is SQIVND (reference sequence). V was trimmed by 6 bases and J by 3 bases, leaving 11 bases between them. This sequence was found in an adult in good health. The chain couples TRBV19 to TRBJ2-2; possible D gene TRBD1, 6 bases. Specimen: peripheral blood, collected on day 0 of AZD1222 vaccination. The CDR3 nucleotides are TGTGCCAGTAGCAGGGGCAGCTACACCGGGGAGCTGTTTTTT. It encodes CASSRGSYTGELFF.